This T cell receptor beta chain was observed in a study of T cell repertoires in cytomegalovirus infection. Background on the study: Signatures in public TCR beta sequences pointed to both CMV infection and matching HLA type.

Study conclusions and caveats: HLA-C-restricted CMV-specific TCR beta clonotypes were dominant in the ex vivo response. Cumulated frequencies of public TCR beta families served to identify carriers of CMV plus the relevant HLA.

The CDR3 is 16 residues long. Germline CDR1 DFQATT, CDR2 SNEGSKA (reference sequence). J gave up 4 bases and V 3 bases, and 13 bases lay outside the gene matches. This clonotype was detected only a few times. The antigen is unknown. TCRdb re-called the reads through MiXCR, storing one row per CDR3 protein. The data show under 300,000 distinct CDR3 sequences, over 15% seen once. This TCR derives from a human donor in good health (CMV status not recorded). Some clones in this sample may be carry-over from other donors' samples. The chain is built from TRBV20-1 and TRBJ2-7, with 9 bases fitting TRBD1. The sequenced material came from CD8+ T cells from PBMCs. CDR3 in DNA: TGCAGTGCTAGGCCCCAAGACAGGGGGTTATTGTACGAGCAGTACTTC. This translates into CSARPQDRGLLYEQYF.